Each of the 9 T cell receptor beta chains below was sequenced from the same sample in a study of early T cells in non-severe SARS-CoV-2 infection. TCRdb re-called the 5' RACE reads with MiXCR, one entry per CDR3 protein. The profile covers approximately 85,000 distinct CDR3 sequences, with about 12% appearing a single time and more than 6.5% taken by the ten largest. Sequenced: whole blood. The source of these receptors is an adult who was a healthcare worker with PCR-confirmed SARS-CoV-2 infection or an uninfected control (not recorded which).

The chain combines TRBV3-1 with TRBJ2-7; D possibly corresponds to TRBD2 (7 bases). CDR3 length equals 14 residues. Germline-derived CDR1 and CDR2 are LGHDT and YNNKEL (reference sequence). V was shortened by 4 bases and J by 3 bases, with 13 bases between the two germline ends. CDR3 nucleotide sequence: TGTGCCAGCAGCCGGGGGGGCGGGAGCTACGAGCAGTACTTC. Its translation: CASSRGGGSYEQYF.

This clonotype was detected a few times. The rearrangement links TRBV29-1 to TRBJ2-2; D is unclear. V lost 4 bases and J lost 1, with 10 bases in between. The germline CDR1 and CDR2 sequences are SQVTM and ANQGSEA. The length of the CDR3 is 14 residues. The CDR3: CSVGGDGNTGELFF. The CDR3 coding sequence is TGCAGCGTTGGGGGTGACGGGAACACCGGGGAGCTGTTTTTT.

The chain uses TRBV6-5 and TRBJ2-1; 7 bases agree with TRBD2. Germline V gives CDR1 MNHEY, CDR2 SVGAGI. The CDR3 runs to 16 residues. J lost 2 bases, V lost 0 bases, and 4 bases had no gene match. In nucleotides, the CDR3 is TGTGCCAGCAGTTACTCGGGGGGGAGCACCTACAATGAGCAGTTCTTC. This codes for CASSYSGGSTYNEQFF.

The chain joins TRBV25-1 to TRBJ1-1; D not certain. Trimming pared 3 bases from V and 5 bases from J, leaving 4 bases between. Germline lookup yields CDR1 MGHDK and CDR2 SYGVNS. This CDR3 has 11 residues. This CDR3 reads CASSERTEAFF. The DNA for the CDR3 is TGTGCCAGCAGTGAGAGAACTGAAGCTTTCTTT.

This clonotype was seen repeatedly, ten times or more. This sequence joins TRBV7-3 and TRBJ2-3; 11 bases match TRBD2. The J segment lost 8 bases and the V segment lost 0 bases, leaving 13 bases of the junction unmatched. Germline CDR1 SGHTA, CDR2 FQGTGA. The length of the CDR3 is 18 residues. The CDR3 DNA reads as TGTGCCAGCAGCTTAACGTCCAGATTAGCGGGAGGGGTAGTTACGCAGTATTTT. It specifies CASSLTSRLAGGVVTQYF.

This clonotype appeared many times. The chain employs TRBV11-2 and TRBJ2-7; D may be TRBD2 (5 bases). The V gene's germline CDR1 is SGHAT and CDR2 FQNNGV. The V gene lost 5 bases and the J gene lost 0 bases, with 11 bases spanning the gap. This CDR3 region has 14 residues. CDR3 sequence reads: CASSQSGSSYEQYF. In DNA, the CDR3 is TGTGCCAGCAGCCAATCGGGGTCCTCCTACGAGCAGTACTTC.

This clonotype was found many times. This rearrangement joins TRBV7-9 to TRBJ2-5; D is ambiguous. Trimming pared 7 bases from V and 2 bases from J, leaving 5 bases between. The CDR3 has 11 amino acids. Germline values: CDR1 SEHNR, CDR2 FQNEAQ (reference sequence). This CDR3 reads CASTLQETQYF. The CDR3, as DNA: TGTGCCAGCACCCTACAAGAGACCCAGTACTTC.

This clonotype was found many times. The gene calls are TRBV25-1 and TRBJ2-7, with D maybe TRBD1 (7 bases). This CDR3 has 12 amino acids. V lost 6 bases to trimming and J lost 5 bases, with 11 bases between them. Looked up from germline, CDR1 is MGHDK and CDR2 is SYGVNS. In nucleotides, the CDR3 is TGTGCCAGCAGCCAGGGGGGCAACGAGCAGTACTTC. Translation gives CASSQGGNEQYF.

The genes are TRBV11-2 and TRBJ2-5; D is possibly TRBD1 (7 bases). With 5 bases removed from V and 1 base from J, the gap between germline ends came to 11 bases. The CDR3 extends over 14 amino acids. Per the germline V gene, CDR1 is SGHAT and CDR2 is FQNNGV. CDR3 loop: CASSRGTAQETQYF. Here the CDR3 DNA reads TGTGCCAGCAGCCGCGGGACAGCCCAAGAGACCCAGTACTTC.